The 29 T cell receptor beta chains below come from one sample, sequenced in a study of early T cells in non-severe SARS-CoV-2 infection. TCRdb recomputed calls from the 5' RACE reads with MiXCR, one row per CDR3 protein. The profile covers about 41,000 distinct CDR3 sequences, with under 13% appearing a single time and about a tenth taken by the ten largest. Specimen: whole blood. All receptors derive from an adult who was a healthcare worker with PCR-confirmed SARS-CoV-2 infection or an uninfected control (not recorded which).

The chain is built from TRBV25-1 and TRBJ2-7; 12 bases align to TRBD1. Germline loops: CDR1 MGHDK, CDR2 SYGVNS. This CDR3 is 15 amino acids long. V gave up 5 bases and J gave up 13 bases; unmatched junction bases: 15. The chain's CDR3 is CASSRSGTGGLRGYF. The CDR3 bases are TGTGCCAGCAGTAGGTCCGGGACAGGGGGCCTACGAGGATACTTC.

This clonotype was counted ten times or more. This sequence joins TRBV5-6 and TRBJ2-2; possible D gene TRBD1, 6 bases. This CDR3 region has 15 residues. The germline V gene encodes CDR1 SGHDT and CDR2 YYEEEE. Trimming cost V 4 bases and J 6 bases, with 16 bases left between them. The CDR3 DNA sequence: TGTGCCAGCAGCAGGGACACCGCTCCCCCCGGGGAGCTGTTTTTT. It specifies CASSRDTAPPGELFF.

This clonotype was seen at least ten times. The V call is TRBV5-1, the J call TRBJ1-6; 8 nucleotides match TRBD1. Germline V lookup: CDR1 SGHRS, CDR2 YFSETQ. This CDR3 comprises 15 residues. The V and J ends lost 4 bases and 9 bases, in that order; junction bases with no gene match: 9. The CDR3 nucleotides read TGCGCCAGCAGCGATACACAGGGGGGGATTTCACCCCTCCACTTT. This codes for CASSDTQGGISPLHF.

The CDR3 DNA sequence: TGTGCCAGCAGCCCAACTAGGGACATTCAGTACTTC. It translates to CASSPTRDIQYF. V usage is TRBV7-2 and J usage is TRBJ2-4, with D perhaps matching TRBD2 (5 bases). The CDR3 sequence is 12 residues long. The V gene's germline CDR1 is SGHTA and CDR2 FQGNSA. V lost 5 bases and J lost 8, with 10 bases in between.

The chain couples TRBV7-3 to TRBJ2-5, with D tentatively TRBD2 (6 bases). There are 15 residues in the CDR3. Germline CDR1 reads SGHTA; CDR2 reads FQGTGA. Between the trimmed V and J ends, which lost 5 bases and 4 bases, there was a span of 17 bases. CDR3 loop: CASSPSSGAGETQYF. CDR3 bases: TGTGCCAGCAGCCCCTCGTCCGGAGCGGGAGAGACCCAGTACTTC. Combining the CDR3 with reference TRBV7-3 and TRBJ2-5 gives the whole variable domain GAGVSQTPSNKVTEKGKYVELRCDPISGHTALYWYRQSLGQGPEFLIYFQGTGAADDSGLPNDRFFAVRPEGSVSTLKIQRTERGDSAVYLCASSPSSGAGETQYFGPGTRLLVL.

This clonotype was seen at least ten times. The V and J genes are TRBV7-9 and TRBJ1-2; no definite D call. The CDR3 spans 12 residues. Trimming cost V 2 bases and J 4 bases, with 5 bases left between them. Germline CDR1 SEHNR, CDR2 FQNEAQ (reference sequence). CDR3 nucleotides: TGTGCCAGCAGCTTACGATCCTATGGCTACACCTTC. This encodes CASSLRSYGYTF. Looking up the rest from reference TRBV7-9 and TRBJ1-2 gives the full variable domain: DTGVSQNPRHKITKRGQNVTFRCDPISEHNRLYWYRQTLGQGPEFLTYFQNEAQLEKSRLLSDRFSAERPKGSFSTLEIQRTEQGDSAMYLCASSLRSYGYTFGSGTRLTVV.

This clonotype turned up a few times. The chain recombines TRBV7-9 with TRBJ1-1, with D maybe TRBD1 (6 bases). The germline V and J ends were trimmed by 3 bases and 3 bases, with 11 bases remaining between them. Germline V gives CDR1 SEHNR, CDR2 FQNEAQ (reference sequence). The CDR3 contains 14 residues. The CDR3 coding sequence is TGTGCCAGCAGCTTCCACAGGGCGGACACTGAAGCTTTCTTT. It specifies CASSFHRADTEAFF.

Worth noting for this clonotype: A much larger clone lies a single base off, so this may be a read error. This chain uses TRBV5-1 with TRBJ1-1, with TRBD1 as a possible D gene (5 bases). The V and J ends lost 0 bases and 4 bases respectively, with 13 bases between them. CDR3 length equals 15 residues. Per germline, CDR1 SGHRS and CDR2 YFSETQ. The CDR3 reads CASSLDTRGTTEAFF. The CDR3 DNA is TGCGCCAGCAGCTTGGATACGAGGGGCACCACTGAAGCTTTCTTT.

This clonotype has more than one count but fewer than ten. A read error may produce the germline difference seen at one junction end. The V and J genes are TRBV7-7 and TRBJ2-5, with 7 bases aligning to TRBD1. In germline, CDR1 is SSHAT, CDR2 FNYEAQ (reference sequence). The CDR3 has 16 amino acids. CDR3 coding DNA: TGTGCTAGCAGCTTAGTCGCTCGACAGGGTCCCGAGACCCAGTACTTC. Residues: CASSLVARQGPETQYF.

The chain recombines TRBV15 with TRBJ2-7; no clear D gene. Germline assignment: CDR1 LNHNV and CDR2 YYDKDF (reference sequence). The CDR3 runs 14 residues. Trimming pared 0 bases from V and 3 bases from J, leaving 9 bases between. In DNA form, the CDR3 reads TGTGCCACCAGCAGAGAACTGAGAGACTACGAGCAGTACTTC. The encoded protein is CATSRELRDYEQYF.

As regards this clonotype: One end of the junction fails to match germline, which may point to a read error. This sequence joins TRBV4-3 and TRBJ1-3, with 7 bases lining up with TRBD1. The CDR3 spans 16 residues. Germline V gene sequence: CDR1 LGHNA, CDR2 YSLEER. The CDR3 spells CASSQGQVGSGNTIYF. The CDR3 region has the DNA TGCGCCAGCAGTCAAGGACAGGTTGGCTCTGGAAACACCATATATTTT.

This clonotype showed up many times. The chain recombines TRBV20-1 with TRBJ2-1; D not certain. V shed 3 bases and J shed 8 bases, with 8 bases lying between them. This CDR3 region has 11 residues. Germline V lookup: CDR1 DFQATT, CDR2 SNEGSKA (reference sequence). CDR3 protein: CSASERYEQFF. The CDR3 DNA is TGCAGTGCTAGCGAAAGATATGAGCAGTTCTTC.

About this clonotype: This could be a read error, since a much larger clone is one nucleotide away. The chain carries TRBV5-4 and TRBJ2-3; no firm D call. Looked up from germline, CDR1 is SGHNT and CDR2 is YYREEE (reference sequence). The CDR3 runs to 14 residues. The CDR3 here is CASSLGAGTDTQCF. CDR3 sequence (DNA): TGTGCCAGCAGCTTGGGTGCAGGCACAGATACGCAGTGTTTT. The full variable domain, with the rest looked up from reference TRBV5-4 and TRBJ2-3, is ETGVTQSPTHLIKTRGQQVTLRCSSQSGHNTVSWYQQALGQGPQFIFQYYREEENGRGNFPPRFSGLQFPNYSSELNVNALELDDSALYLCASSLGAGTDTQCFGPGTRLTVL.

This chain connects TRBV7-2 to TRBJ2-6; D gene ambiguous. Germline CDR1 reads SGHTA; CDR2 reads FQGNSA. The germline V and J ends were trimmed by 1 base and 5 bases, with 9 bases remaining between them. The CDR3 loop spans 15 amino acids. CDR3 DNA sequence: TGTGCCAGCAGCTTAGGTTGGGGTTGGGCCAACGTCCTGACTTTC. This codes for CASSLGWGWANVLTF.

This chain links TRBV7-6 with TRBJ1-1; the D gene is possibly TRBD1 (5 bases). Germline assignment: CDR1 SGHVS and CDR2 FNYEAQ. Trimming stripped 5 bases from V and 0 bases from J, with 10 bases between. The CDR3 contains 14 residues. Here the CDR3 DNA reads TGTGCCAGCAGCCCAGGGACTGTGAACACTGAAGCTTTCTTT. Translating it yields CASSPGTVNTEAFF.

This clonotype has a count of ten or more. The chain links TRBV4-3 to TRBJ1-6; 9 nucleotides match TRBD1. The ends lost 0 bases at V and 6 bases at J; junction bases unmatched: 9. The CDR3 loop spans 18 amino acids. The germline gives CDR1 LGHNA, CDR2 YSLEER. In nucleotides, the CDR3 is TGCGCCAGCAGCCAAGATCTGGGCGGACAGGGGATTAATTCACCCCTCCACTTT. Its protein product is CASSQDLGGQGINSPLHF.

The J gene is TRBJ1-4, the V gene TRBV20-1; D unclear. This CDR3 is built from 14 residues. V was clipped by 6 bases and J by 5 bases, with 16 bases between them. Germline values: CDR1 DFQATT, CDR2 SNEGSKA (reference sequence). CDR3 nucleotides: TGCAGTGCGCCGGTCTCAACCCCAAATGAAAAACTGTTTTTT. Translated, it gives CSAPVSTPNEKLFF.

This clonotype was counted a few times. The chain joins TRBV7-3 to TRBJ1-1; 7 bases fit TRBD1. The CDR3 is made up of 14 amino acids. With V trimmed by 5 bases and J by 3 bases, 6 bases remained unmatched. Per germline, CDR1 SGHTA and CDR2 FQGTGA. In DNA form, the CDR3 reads TGTGCCAGCAGCCTTAATAGGGGGCACACTGAAGCTTTCTTT. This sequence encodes CASSLNRGHTEAFF.

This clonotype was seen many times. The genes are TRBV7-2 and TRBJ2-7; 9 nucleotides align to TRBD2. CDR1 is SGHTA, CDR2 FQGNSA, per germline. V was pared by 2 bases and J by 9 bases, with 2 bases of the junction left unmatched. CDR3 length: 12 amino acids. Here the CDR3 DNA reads TGTGCCAGCAGCTTATGGCGGGGGGGGCAGTACTTC. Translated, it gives CASSLWRGGQYF. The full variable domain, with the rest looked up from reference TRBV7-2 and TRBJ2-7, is GAGVSQSPSNKVTEKGKDVELRCDPISGHTALYWYRQSLGQGLEFLIYFQGNSAPDKSGLPSDRFSAERTGGSVSTLTIQRTQQEDSAVYLCASSLWRGGQYFGPGTRLTVT.

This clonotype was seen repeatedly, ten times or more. The CDR3 loop is CATSRLRWGAGVSNQPQHF. The CDR3 DNA is TGTGCCACCAGCAGGCTCCGCTGGGGGGCGGGGGTTAGCAATCAGCCCCAGCATTTT. The rearrangement links TRBV15 to TRBJ1-5, with a possible D match to TRBD1 (6 bases). CDR3 length: 19 amino acids. In germline, CDR1 is LNHNV, CDR2 YYDKDF (reference sequence). V gave up 3 bases and J gave up 0 bases, with 21 bases separating them.

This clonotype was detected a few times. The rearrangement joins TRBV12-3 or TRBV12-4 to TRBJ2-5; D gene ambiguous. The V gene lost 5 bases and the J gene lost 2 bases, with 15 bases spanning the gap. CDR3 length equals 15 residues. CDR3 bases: TGTGCCAGCAGTCTCCGGGTGCCCGCGCAAGAGACCCAGTACTTC. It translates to CASSLRVPAQETQYF.

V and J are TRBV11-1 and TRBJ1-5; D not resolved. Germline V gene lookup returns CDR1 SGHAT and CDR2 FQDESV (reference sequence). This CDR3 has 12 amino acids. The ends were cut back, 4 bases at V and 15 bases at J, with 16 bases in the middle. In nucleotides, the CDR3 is TGTGCCAGCAGCTCAGATACTGGAGTTAGGCATTTT. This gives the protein CASSSDTGVRHF.

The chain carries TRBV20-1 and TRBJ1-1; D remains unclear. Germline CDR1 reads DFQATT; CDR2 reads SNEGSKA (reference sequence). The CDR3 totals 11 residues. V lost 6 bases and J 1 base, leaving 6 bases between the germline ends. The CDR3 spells CSAFKNTEAFF. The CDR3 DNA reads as TGCAGTGCCTTCAAGAACACTGAAGCTTTCTTT.

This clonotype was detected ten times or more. Written as DNA, the CDR3 is TGCGCCAGCAGCCCCCTCCGGGCCTCCTCTGGGGCCAACGTCCTGACTTTC. Translated, it gives CASSPLRASSGANVLTF. This chain links TRBV5-1 with TRBJ2-6; D not resolved. The CDR3 spans 17 residues. Germline V lookup: CDR1 SGHRS, CDR2 YFSETQ. V was shortened by 4 bases and J by 0 bases, with 14 bases between the two germline ends.

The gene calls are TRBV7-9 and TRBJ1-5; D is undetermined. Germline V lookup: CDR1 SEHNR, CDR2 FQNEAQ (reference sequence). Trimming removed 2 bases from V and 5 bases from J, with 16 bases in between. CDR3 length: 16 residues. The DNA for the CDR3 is TGTGCCAGCAGCTTAATAGGCCTTAACCTTTATCAGCCCCAGCATTTT. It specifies CASSLIGLNLYQPQHF.

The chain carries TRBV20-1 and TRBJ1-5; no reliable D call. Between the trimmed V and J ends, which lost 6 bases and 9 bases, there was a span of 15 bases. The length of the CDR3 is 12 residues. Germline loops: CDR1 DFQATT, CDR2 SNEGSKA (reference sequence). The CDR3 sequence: CSAKREVGPQHF. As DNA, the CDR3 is TGCAGTGCCAAGAGGGAGGTGGGGCCCCAGCATTTT.

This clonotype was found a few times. CDR3 DNA sequence: TGTGCCACCAGCCCGAACACCGGGGAGCTGTTTTTT. Protein sequence: CATSPNTGELFF. The V and J genes are TRBV10-3 and TRBJ2-2, with D unresolved. Trimming cost V 10 bases and J 0 bases, with 6 bases left between them. Germline-derived CDR1 and CDR2 are ENHRY and SYGVKD. The CDR3 is 12 amino acids.

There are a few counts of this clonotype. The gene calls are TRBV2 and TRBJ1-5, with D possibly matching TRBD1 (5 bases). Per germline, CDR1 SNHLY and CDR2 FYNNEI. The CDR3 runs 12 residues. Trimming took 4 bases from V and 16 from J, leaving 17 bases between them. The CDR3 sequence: CASSGEGRRPHF. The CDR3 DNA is TGTGCCAGCAGTGGGGAGGGGAGACGCCCACATTTT.

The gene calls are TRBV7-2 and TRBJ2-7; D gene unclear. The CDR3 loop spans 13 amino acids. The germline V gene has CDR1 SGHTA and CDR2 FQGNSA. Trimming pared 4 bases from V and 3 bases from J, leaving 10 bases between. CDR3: CASSSRALYEQYF. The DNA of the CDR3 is TGTGCCAGCAGCTCGCGCGCACTCTACGAGCAGTACTTC.